These T cell receptor beta chains were read from a single sample in a study of blood T cells in healthy people across ages. One entry per CDR3 protein results from TCRdb running MiXCR on the 5' RACE reads. The sample has about 1.8 million distinct CDR3 sequences, about 49% seen once. The sample comprised blood. Every receptor here comes from a woman between 40 and 55 years old in good health. The CDR3 runs from the conserved cysteine through the conserved F or W.

CDR3: CATGGSSEQYF
J: -
V: TRBV10-3

CDR3: CASSPGISQEYF
J: TRBJ2-5
V: TRBV28

CDR3: CASTQRQETQFF
J: -
V: TRBV6-2/TRBV6-3

CDR3: CASSQDEGIGNEKLFF
J: TRBJ1-4
V: TRBV4-1

CDR3: CASSFELAGQETQYF
J: TRBJ2-5
V: TRBV11-1

CDR3: CASSLDLIDEQFF
J: TRBJ2-1
V: TRBV2

CDR3: CASWGGPANEQFF
J: TRBJ2-1
V: TRBV2

CDR3: CASSRPDSTDTQYF
J: TRBJ2-3
V: TRBV7-6

CDR3: CASRRDPNTGELFF
J: TRBJ2-2
V: TRBV6-2/TRBV6-3

CDR3: CASSPGLAGGRTDTQYF
J: TRBJ2-3
V: TRBV5-1

CDR3: CASSYLTGLEETQYF
J: TRBJ2-5
V: TRBV28

CDR3: CASSKGTVVGYNEQFF
J: TRBJ2-1
V: TRBV27

CDR3: CASSYSSGAAFF
J: TRBJ1-1
V: TRBV6-6

CDR3: CASSDPHRGENNEQFF
J: TRBJ2-1
V: TRBV2

CDR3: CASSGAGDGYTF
J: TRBJ1-2
V: TRBV13

CDR3: CSARAHRSIMNTEAFF
J: TRBJ1-1
V: TRBV20-1

CDR3: CACSPGTPNSPLHF
J: TRBJ1-6
V: TRBV12-3/TRBV12-4

CDR3: CASSPRRGIGYGYTF
J: TRBJ1-2
V: TRBV4-3

CDR3: CSVVQGDSVYEQYF
J: TRBJ2-7
V: TRBV29-1

CDR3: CASSERQGGRHGYTF
J: TRBJ1-2
V: TRBV6-1